The entry below gives a single TCR beta chain sequence along with its context. Its recognized antigen is unknown. The sample holds no much larger clone one base away, and base qualities are not on file. This entry is derived from a study of shared clonotypes between healthy human individuals (dated by TCRdb to about 2020). Context from the whole study: The cohort included a few men and a couple of women between 18 and 49 years of age. Per donor, three plates each were used for CD4 naive and CD4 memory, two for CD8 naive, and one for CD8 memory. To estimate repertoire size and how much clonotype sharing occurs between individuals, the study deeply sequenced the blood TCR repertoires of roughly 5 healthy adults. Different laboratories and diverse techniques were used to prepare libraries and sequence TCR repertoires, to increase sequencing depth and limit assay-specific biases. Each donor's leukapheresis produced roughly between roughly 0.85 and 10 billion PBMCs.

The donors were healthy, HIV-negative adults who had no recently reported acute infections or vaccinations. Every donor was a Caucasian adult residing in Nashville, Tennessee, USA. CD4+ T cells were enriched by magnetic negative selection; naive cells were then positively selected on CD45RA, and the negative fraction formed the memory subset. Blood was collected by leukapheresis, and PBMCs were isolated by Ficoll-Histopaque density gradient centrifugation and then cryopreserved in liquid nitrogen vapor phase. Purity and quantity of every magnetically sorted T cell population were checked by analytical flow cytometry. From each sorted fraction, genomic DNA was isolated and quantified by UV absorbance on a Nanodrop 2000c. Findings and caveats that apply to the study as a whole: Even with the large sequencing depth, rarefaction of the sorted-subset datasets indicated that sequencing was incomplete. Larger estimated clonotype richness was generally found for naive subsets than for memory subsets. Sampling was restricted to blood, and TCR repertoires in tissue are likely to differ from TCR repertoires in blood. Pairwise subsampling led to the expectation that sequencing depth would affect the degree of clonotype sharing among donors. The genetic and exposure-history diversity represented was limited by the small number of donors. When several donors were compared, the shared fraction of clonotypes was around 5.1% for naive CD4, about 4% for naive CD8, 2.3% for memory CD4, and 0.35% to 0.5% for memory CD8. Clonotypes shared by all four sorted-subset donors showed higher generation probabilities than non-shared clonotypes.

TCR CDR3 regions were amplified from genomic DNA by multiplex PCR using the deep immunoSEQ assay. Extracted genomic DNA from each cell subset was distributed evenly across all wells of several immunoSEQ 96-well plates, and each plate was treated as a replicate. Each replicate PCR for sorted subsets received about 220 ng genomic DNA, equal to roughly 30,000 T cell genomes. Purified libraries were quantified with a Qubit 3.0 fluorometer, sized on a Bioanalyzer 2100, and re-quantified with the KAPA Library Quantification kit. Every immunoSEQ 96-well plate was sequenced on a dedicated single-read 150-cycle Illumina NextSeq 550 flow cell. The authors' pipeline ran thus. The immunoSEQ output contained only junctional sequences without quality scores, so filtering could not match that applied to full-length reads. Sequences were annotated with PyIR, a Python wrapper for IgBLAST v1.9, using IMGT germline references to assign V/J genes and CDR3. Any read was removed if the V/J assignment was weak (E-value above 1e-6), the CDR3 was missing, or the read contained stop codons, out-of-frame junctions, or ambiguous translated residues. V3J clonotypes were defined as sequences sharing an identical inferred V gene, J gene, and CDR3 amino acid sequence. Percentage overlap between repertoires was calculated by dividing the number of shared unique clonotypes by the size of the smaller repertoire. Three approaches were used to assess repertoire richness: RTK rarefaction, the Chao1 estimator, and Recon v2.1 estimates of unobserved clonotypes. Generation probabilities for all TCRbeta clonotypes obtained by the gDNA method from a handful of donors were computed using OLGA. TCRdb stores this immuneACCESS table with in-frame sequences only. Part of the clones is absent; in the studies checked, under half of the shortfall reflects unresolved V genes, and no reason is known for the rest. That table supplies the V and J calls and clone size; D and trimming were determined from the DNA. A total of about 610,000 clones appear in this sample, roughly 97% of them only once. The top ten hold about 0.06% of the sample.

CDR1 and CDR2 are read off the germline V gene (reference sequence) as MNHEY and SMNVEV. From the cysteine up to the phenylalanine, the CDR3 has a length of 14 residues. The entry retains the CDR3 DNA only, 42 bases that are in frame from base 1. V was cut back by 5 bases and J by 12 bases, leaving a gap of 17 bases between them. The receptor comes from a woman between 25 and 40 years old in good health. The sequence joins TRBV27 to TRBJ1-6; tentative D gene TRBD1, with 6 bases matching. The sample taken for sequencing was naive CD4+ T cells sorted from blood. The label giving this sample's cell subset or site can be read as: CD45RA+ positively selected. The CDR3 corresponds to CASSPFPRGVPLHF. Read as DNA, the sequence is TGTGCCAGCAGTCCCTTCCCCAGGGGAGTACCCCTCCACTTT.